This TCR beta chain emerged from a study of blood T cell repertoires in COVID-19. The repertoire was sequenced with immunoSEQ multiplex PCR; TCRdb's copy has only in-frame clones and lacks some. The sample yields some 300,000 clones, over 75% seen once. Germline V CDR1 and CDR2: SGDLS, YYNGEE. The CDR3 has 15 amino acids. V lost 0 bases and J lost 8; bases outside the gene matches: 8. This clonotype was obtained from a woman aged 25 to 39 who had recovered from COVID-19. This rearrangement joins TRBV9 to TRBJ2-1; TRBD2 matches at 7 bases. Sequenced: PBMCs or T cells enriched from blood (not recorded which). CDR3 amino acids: CASSVAGVLADEQFF. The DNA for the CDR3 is TGTGCCAGCAGCGTAGCCGGCGTGCTAGCGGATGAGCAGTTCTTC.